Sequencing of this T cell receptor beta chain was carried out in a study of shared clonotypes between healthy human individuals. This clone was seen a handful of times. Here immunoSEQ multiplex PCR was the method, and the copy in TCRdb shows in-frame clones only, minus some. The sample carries roughly 1 million clones, approximately 72% recorded once. V shed 5 bases, J shed 1 base, and the junction held 4 bases outside the gene matches. Germline V gene lookup returns CDR1 GTSNPN and CDR2 SVGIG (reference sequence). CDR3 length: 13 amino acids. The V call is TRBV30, the J call TRBJ1-1, with TRBD1 matching 7 bases. This TCR came from a man between 18 and 35 years old in good health. Material: memory CD4+ T cells sorted from blood. Regarding subset: CD45RA-negative fraction. The CDR3 sequence is CAWDRDRNTEAFF. CDR3 sequence (DNA): TGTGCCTGGGACAGGGACAGGAACACTGAAGCTTTCTTT.